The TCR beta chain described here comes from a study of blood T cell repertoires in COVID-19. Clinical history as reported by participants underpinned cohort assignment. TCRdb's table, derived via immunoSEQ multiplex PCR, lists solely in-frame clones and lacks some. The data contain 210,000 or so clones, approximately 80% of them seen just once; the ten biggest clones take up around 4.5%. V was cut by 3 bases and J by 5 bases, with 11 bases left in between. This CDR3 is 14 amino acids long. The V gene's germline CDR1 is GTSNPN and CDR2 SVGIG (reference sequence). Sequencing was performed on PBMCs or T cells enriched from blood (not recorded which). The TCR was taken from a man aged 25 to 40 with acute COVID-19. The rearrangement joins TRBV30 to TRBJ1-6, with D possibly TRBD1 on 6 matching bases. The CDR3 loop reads CAWSLGQNNSPLHF. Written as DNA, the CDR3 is TGTGCCTGGAGCCTCGGACAGAATAATTCACCCCTCCACTTT.